These T cell receptor beta chains were read from a single sample in a study of T cell responses to AZD1222 COVID-19 vaccine. Only in-frame clones appear in the TCRdb table, and some are missing; sequencing was by immunoSEQ multiplex PCR. Altogether 84,000 or so clones are present, under 95% being singletons, with the ten largest covering around 5.5%. This specimen consisted of peripheral blood, obtained on day 0 of MenACWY control vaccination. The receptor set was obtained from an adult in good health. Both conserved end residues are part of each CDR3. The order of the fields is clone size, J gene, V gene, D gene, CDR3 DNA, CDR3 protein. D genes are given only for firm matches. Size is omitted from some rows. Given values are once, few, many or a class for expanded clones.

NA TRBJ1-2 TRBV28 TRBD1 TGTGCCAGCAGAATCAGGGGGTCCACTTATGGCTACACCTTC CASRIRGSTYGYTF
few TRBJ1-2 TRBV5-6 NA TGTGCCAGCAGCGCGCGACAGGCGGGGATCTATGGCTACACCTTC CASSARQAGIYGYTF
NA TRBJ1-6 TRBV27 NA TGTGCCAGCAGTCTCACACACAAGACTCCCCTCCACTTT CASSLTHKTPLHF
NA TRBJ2-2 TRBV24-1 NA TGTGCCACCGGTAACACCGGGGAGCTGTTTTTT CATGNTGELFF
NA TRBJ1-2 TRBV3-1/TRBV3-2 TRBD1 TGTGCCAGCAGCCAAGGGCTAACAGGGGGAGGCGGCTACACCTTC CASSQGLTGGGGYTF
NA TRBJ1-4 TRBV6-5 NA TGTGCCAGCAGTACCTTTGCAACTAATGAAAAACTGTTTTTT CASSTFATNEKLFF
NA TRBJ1-3 TRBV18 NA TGTGCCAGCGCTCCACGGGGCGGCTCTGGAAACACCATATATTTT CASAPRGGSGNTIYF
NA TRBJ1-4 TRBV27 NA TGTGCCAGCAAAGTCGGGGACTTTGCTAATGAAAAACTGTTTTTT CASKVGDFANEKLFF
NA TRBJ2-1 TRBV7-6 NA TGTGCCAGCAGGCAGGTCAATGAGCAGTTCTTC CASRQVNEQFF
NA TRBJ1-4 TRBV27 NA TGTGCCAGCAGTTTCAAGGGCGTCGGCGAAAAACTGTTTTTT CASSFKGVGEKLFF
once TRBJ2-2 TRBV19 TRBD1 TGTGCCAGCGGACAGGGCCAGAACACCGGGGAGCTGTTTTTT CASGQGQNTGELFF
NA TRBJ2-7 TRBV28 NA TGTGCCAGCAGATCCCCAGGGGAGGCCTACGAGCAGTACTTC CASRSPGEAYEQYF
NA TRBJ2-6 TRBV3-1/TRBV3-2 NA TGTGCCAGCAGCCAAGATTACGGCTCTGGGGCCAACGTCCTGACTTTC CASSQDYGSGANVLTF
NA TRBJ2-7 TRBV6-5 NA TGTGCCAGCAGTTACTCGGGGATTGGCTCCTACGAGCAGTACTTC CASSYSGIGSYEQYF
NA TRBJ1-6 TRBV6-2/TRBV6-3 NA TGTGCCAGCAGTTTTGAGAGAAGCTCACCCCTCCACTTT CASSFERSSPLHF
NA TRBJ1-1 TRBV7-9 NA TGTGCCAGCAGCTTTGCAGTTGTGAACACTGAAGCTTTCTTT CASSFAVVNTEAFF
NA TRBJ2-4 TRBV28 NA TGTGCCAGCAGTCCCTCAGGGGAGGCCAAAAACATTCAGTACTTC CASSPSGEAKNIQYF
NA TRBJ1-1 TRBV19 NA TGTGCCAGTAGCAACCCCCCAGGGCATGACACTGAAGCTTTCTTT CASSNPPGHDTEAFF
NA TRBJ1-1 TRBV5-1 NA TGCGCCAGCAGCTTGGCCGACACTGAAGCTTTCTTT CASSLADTEAFF
NA TRBJ1-3 TRBV5-1 NA TGCGCCAGCAGCTCCTGGCCAAGCTCTGGAAACACCATATATTTT CASSSWPSSGNTIYF
NA TRBJ2-7 TRBV2 TRBD1 TGTGCCAGTGGACAGGGCGAATACGAGCAGTACTTC CASGQGEYEQYF
NA TRBJ1-2 TRBV15 NA TGTGCCACCAGCACCAGACAGGTGCTTTCTGGCTACACCTTC CATSTRQVLSGYTF
NA TRBJ1-5 TRBV28 NA TGTGCCAGCAGAAAGGAAGGGGGGCGCCTGCAGCCCCAGCATTTT CASRKEGGRLQPQHF
NA TRBJ2-7 TRBV4-3 NA TGCGCCAGCAGCCAAGTCGTAGGCAGCTCCTACGAGCAGTACTTC CASSQVVGSSYEQYF